This passage covers 13 T cell receptor beta chains from one sample sequenced in a study of human T cells and chemical hapten exposure. Time point: patch test 1, 2 weeks after DPC sensitization. Documented treatment: therapeutic diphenylcyclopropenone sensitization with weekly scalp DPC. TCRdb fed the RACE reads into MiXCR, producing one record per CDR3 protein. Of about 110,000 distinct CDR3 sequences in the sample, approximately 10% were seen once. Source: whole blood, taken in connection with sensitization to the hapten diphenylcyclopropenone (DPC). Source of these receptors: a woman between 40 and 55 years old with alopecia areata. Some clones in this sample may be carry-over from other donors' samples.

This clonotype occurred a few times. V and J are TRBV18 and TRBJ1-1; D unclear. CDR1 is KGHSH, CDR2 LQKENI, per germline. The CDR3 loop spans 14 amino acids. V was trimmed by 0 bases and J by 1 base, leaving 6 bases between them. In DNA form, the CDR3 reads TGTGCCAGCTCACCACCGGCAGGGAACACTGAAGCTTTCTTT. Its translation: CASSPPAGNTEAFF.

The V call is TRBV24-1, the J call TRBJ1-4, with 7 bases identical to TRBD1. V was clipped by 3 bases and J by 0 bases; unmatched bases: 6. Per germline, CDR1 KGHDR and CDR2 SFDVKD. The CDR3 length is 17 residues. The DNA of the CDR3 is TGTGCCACCAGTGATCCCGGACAGGTTGCAACTAATGAAAAACTGTTTTTT. It is translated as CATSDPGQVATNEKLFF.

This sequence joins TRBV27 and TRBJ1-5, with 7 bases lining up with TRBD1. Germline loops: CDR1 MNHEY, CDR2 SMNVEV (reference sequence). The CDR3 runs to 16 residues. With V trimmed by 6 bases and J by 3 bases, 11 bases remained unmatched. The CDR3 DNA sequence: TGTGCCAGCAGCCTCTTCGACAGGGCCTACAATCAGCCCCAGCATTTT. This sequence encodes CASSLFDRAYNQPQHF.

In DNA, the CDR3 is TGTGCCAGCATGGGGGTTCTGAACACTGAAGCTTTCTTT. Translated, it gives CASMGVLNTEAFF. The rearrangement links TRBV12-3 or TRBV12-4 to TRBJ1-1, with D possibly TRBD1 on 5 matching bases. This CDR3 is 13 amino acids long. V was trimmed by 7 bases and J by 0 bases, leaving 9 bases between them.

CDR3: CSARDGRQSSYNSPLHF. The DNA of the CDR3 is TGCAGTGCTAGAGACGGACGACAGAGCTCCTATAATTCACCCCTCCACTTT. The chain has TRBV20-1 and TRBJ1-6, with a weak D call TRBD1 (5 bases). Deletions cut 0 bases from V and 0 bases from J, with 12 bases between. Per the germline V gene, CDR1 is DFQATT and CDR2 is SNEGSKA (reference sequence). The CDR3 is made up of 17 amino acids.

This clonotype was seen a few times. V is TRBV3-1 and J is TRBJ2-2; no definite D call. The CDR3 spans 13 residues. Per the germline V gene, CDR1 is LGHDT and CDR2 is YNNKEL (reference sequence). Trimming removed 5 bases at V and 7 bases at J, with 11 bases between. The CDR3 here is CASSALLDGELFF. CDR3 in DNA: TGTGCCAGCAGCGCACTACTGGACGGGGAGCTGTTTTTT.

The chain couples TRBV3-1 to TRBJ2-1, with TRBD2 as a possible D gene (5 bases). The CDR3 has 13 amino acids. Per the germline V gene, CDR1 is LGHDT and CDR2 is YNNKEL (reference sequence). Trimming stripped 0 bases from V and 7 bases from J, with 7 bases between. The CDR3 protein is CASSQEAENEQFF. DNA of the CDR3: TGTGCCAGCAGCCAAGAAGCGGAAAATGAGCAGTTCTTC.

This clonotype has at least ten counts. This chain joins TRBV9 and TRBJ1-1; D perhaps matches TRBD1 (5 bases). The CDR3 length is 15 residues. Trimming removed 3 bases from V and 5 bases from J, with 17 bases in between. CDR1 and CDR2 from the germline V gene are SGDLS and YYNGEE. CDR3 sequence: CASSARPNKGTEAFF. The CDR3 DNA follows: TGTGCCAGCAGCGCAAGACCTAACAAGGGGACTGAAGCTTTCTTT.

This clonotype was recorded many times. The rearrangement uses TRBV5-4 and TRBJ2-7; 8 nucleotides match TRBD2. The CDR3 extends over 14 amino acids. Germline V gives CDR1 SGHNT, CDR2 YYREEE (reference sequence). V shed 4 bases and J 1 base; nucleotides not matched to a gene: 4. CDR3 residues: CASSTGLGSYEQYF. DNA of the CDR3: TGTGCCAGCAGCACGGGACTAGGGTCCTACGAGCAGTACTTC. Combining the CDR3 with reference TRBV5-4 and TRBJ2-7 gives the whole variable domain ETGVTQSPTHLIKTRGQQVTLRCSSQSGHNTVSWYQQALGQGPQFIFQYYREEENGRGNFPPRFSGLQFPNYSSELNVNALELDDSALYLCASSTGLGSYEQYFGPGTRLTVT.

This clonotype was recorded a few times. This chain links TRBV7-2 with TRBJ2-1; D gene uncertain. Germline values: CDR1 SGHTA, CDR2 FQGNSA. Trimming stripped 5 bases from V and 7 bases from J, with 12 bases between. This CDR3 has 13 residues. The CDR3 region is CASSLQRRNEQFF. The CDR3 DNA sequence: TGTGCCAGCAGCCTCCAAAGGCGAAATGAGCAGTTCTTC.

The chain's CDR3 is CASGLEPGQRHYGYTF. DNA for the CDR3: TGTGCTAGTGGCCTAGAACCGGGACAGCGACACTATGGCTACACCTTC. This sequence joins TRBV12-5 and TRBJ1-2; 7 nucleotides match TRBD1. Germline V gives CDR1 LGHNT, CDR2 FRNRAP. J lost 3 bases, V lost 6 bases, and 13 bases had no gene match. The CDR3 is 16 amino acids.

In this sample, this clonotype turned up a few times. V usage is TRBV29-1 and J usage is TRBJ1-2; possible D gene TRBD1, 5 bases. Trimming took 0 bases from V and 4 from J, leaving 12 bases between them. CDR1 and CDR2 from the germline V gene are SQVTM and ANQGSEA. CDR3 length: 14 amino acids. CDR3: CSVEDEGSGYGYTF. The CDR3, as DNA: TGCAGCGTTGAAGATGAGGGGAGTGGCTATGGCTACACCTTC.

At least ten counts were recorded for this clonotype. This CDR3 reads CSAREGGGGNQPQHF. For the CDR3, the DNA is TGCAGTGCTAGAGAGGGGGGAGGAGGCAATCAGCCCCAGCATTTT. The chain couples TRBV20-1 to TRBJ1-5; a possible D gene is TRBD1 (5 bases). Per the germline V gene, CDR1 is DFQATT and CDR2 is SNEGSKA (reference sequence). The CDR3 spans 15 residues. V shed 0 bases and J shed 2 bases, with 11 bases lying between them.